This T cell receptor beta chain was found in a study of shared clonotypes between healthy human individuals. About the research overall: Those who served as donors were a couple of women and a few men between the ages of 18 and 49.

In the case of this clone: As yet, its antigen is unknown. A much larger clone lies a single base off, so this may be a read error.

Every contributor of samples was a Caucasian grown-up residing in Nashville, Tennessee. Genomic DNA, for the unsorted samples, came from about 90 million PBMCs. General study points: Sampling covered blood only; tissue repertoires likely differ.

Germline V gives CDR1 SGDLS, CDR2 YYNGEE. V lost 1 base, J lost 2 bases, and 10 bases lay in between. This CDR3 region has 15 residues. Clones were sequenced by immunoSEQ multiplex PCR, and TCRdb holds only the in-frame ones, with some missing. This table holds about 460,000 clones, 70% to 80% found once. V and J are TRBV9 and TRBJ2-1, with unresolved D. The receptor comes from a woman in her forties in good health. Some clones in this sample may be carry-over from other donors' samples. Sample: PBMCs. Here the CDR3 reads CASSVTVGAYNEQFF. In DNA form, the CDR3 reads TGTGCCAGCAGCGTAACGGTAGGCGCCTACAATGAGCAGTTCTTC.